The 14 T cell receptor beta chains reported below all come from one sample, sequenced in a study of blood T cell repertoires in COVID-19. Only in-frame clones appear in the TCRdb table, and some are missing; sequencing was by immunoSEQ multiplex PCR. The sample has roughly 100,000 clones; roughly 79% are singletons. Source material: peripheral blood. These receptors came from a woman in her 70s with acute or convalescent COVID-19.

CDR3 nucleotide sequence: TGTGCCAGCAGCCCTTCGACAGGGGTGAATTCACCCCTCCACTTT. Translating gives CASSPSTGVNSPLHF. This chain connects TRBV28 to TRBJ1-6, with TRBD1 matching 8 bases. Germline-derived CDR1 and CDR2 are MDHEN and SYDVKM. V shed 6 bases, J shed 7 bases, and the junction held 8 bases outside the gene matches. This CDR3 has 15 amino acids.

The genes are TRBV4-1 and TRBJ2-7; no clear D. Between the trimmed V and J ends, which lost 0 bases and 2 bases, there was a span of 8 bases. CDR1 MGHRA and CDR2 YSYEKL come from the germline V gene. CDR3 length: 14 amino acids. The CDR3 protein is CASSQEPGTYEQYF. CDR3 bases: TGCGCCAGCAGCCAAGAACCAGGAACCTACGAGCAGTACTTC.

This clone was observed a few times. The chain couples TRBV6-5 to TRBJ1-2; 11 bases fit TRBD1. The CDR3 runs 15 residues. V dropped 3 bases and J dropped 8; count of bases not matched to a gene: 8. Germline values: CDR1 MNHEY, CDR2 SVGAGI. The chain's CDR3 is CASSYVGQGAVGYTF. In DNA, the CDR3 is TGTGCCAGCAGTTATGTTGGACAGGGGGCCGTCGGCTACACCTTC.

The chain employs TRBV3-1 (or the pseudogene TRBV3-2) and TRBJ1-1; no definite D call. The germline CDR1 and CDR2 sequences are LGHDT and YNNKEL (reference sequence). CDR3 length equals 14 residues. Trimming removed 7 bases from V and 4 bases from J, with 16 bases in between. In nucleotides, the CDR3 is TGTGCCAGCACCATAAACTTGAACCCCACTGAAGCTTTCTTT. It specifies CASTINLNPTEAFF.

The chain carries TRBV7-9 and TRBJ1-1; 8 nucleotides agree with TRBD1. The germline CDR1 and CDR2 sequences are SEHNR and FQNEAQ (reference sequence). The V and J ends lost 4 bases and 7 bases, in that order; junction bases with no gene match: 11. This CDR3 is 15 amino acids long. The CDR3 DNA is TGTGCCAGCAGCTCTTGGGACAGGCTTCAACATGAAGCTTTCTTT. This encodes CASSSWDRLQHEAFF.

Remarks on this clone: Other DNA sequences in this sample translate to the same CDR3. V is TRBV30 and J is TRBJ1-4, with TRBD1 as a possible D gene (6 bases). CDR3 length: 12 amino acids. Trimming cost V 0 bases and J 8 bases, with 7 bases left between them. In germline, CDR1 is GTSNPN, CDR2 SVGIG (reference sequence). The CDR3 DNA is TGTGCCTGGAGTGTGCAGGGGGAAAAACTGTTTTTT. Protein sequence: CAWSVQGEKLFF.

The chain uses TRBV10-3 and TRBJ1-1, with a weak D call TRBD1 (6 bases). The germline V gene encodes CDR1 ENHRY and CDR2 SYGVKD. This CDR3 is 13 amino acids long. Trimming removed 1 base from V and 12 bases from J, with 15 bases in between. CDR3 amino acids: CAISEFRDKETFF. DNA of the CDR3: TGTGCCATCAGTGAGTTCCGGGACAAAGAAACTTTCTTT.

The chain couples TRBV3-1 (or the pseudogene TRBV3-2) to TRBJ2-2; D gene uncertain. CDR3 length: 12 amino acids. Germline lookup yields CDR1 LGHDT and CDR2 YNNKEL (reference sequence). Trimming stripped 2 bases from V and 5 bases from J, with 3 bases between. The CDR3 nucleotides read TGTGCCAGCAGCCAACAGACCGGGGAGCTGTTTTTT. This gives the protein CASSQQTGELFF.

This clone was detected only a few times. V is TRBV3-1 (or the pseudogene TRBV3-2) and J is TRBJ1-2, with D unclear. The CDR3 runs to 19 residues. The V end was cut by 0 bases, the J end by 4 bases, with 24 bases between. CDR1 LGHDT and CDR2 YNNKEL come from the germline V gene (reference sequence). This chain's CDR3 is CASSQDLASGPRGSYGYTF. CDR3 nucleotide sequence: TGTGCCAGCAGCCAAGACCTCGCGTCCGGGCCACGGGGAAGCTATGGCTACACCTTC.

The rearrangement uses TRBV2 and TRBJ2-3; D is perhaps TRBD2 (6 bases). CDR1 SNHLY and CDR2 FYNNEI come from the germline V gene. There are 13 residues in the CDR3. V was cut by 9 bases and J by 2 bases, with 12 bases left in between. Written as DNA, the CDR3 is TGTGCCAGGAGACTAGAAGCCACAGATACGCAGTATTTT. It encodes CARRLEATDTQYF.

The chain combines TRBV7-2 with TRBJ1-1, with 7 bases fitting TRBD1. V was clipped by 6 bases and J by 5 bases; unmatched bases: 9. This CDR3 has 14 amino acids. Germline CDR1 is SGHTA and CDR2 is FQGNSA. The CDR3 here is CASSSQGGVTEAFF. The DNA of the CDR3 is TGTGCCAGCAGTTCGCAAGGGGGCGTTACTGAAGCTTTCTTT. Supplemented by reference TRBV7-2 and TRBJ1-1, the full variable domain reads GAGVSQSPSNKVTEKGKDVELRCDPISGHTALYWYRQSLGQGLEFLIYFQGNSAPDKSGLPSDRFSAERTGGSVSTLTIQRTQQEDSAVYLCASSSQGGVTEAFFGQGTRLTVV.

This clone has a single count. V usage is TRBV12-3 or TRBV12-4 and J usage is TRBJ1-5; D ambiguous. The CDR3 spans 11 residues. Trimming removed 8 bases at V and 4 bases at J, with 6 bases between. Here the CDR3 reads CASGENQPQHF. In nucleotides, the CDR3 is TGTGCCAGCGGAGAAAATCAGCCCCAGCATTTT.

The chain links TRBV12-3 or TRBV12-4 to TRBJ1-5; D perhaps matches TRBD1 (5 bases). The CDR3 spans 13 residues. The ends were cut back, 6 bases at V and 4 bases at J, with 10 bases in the middle. The CDR3 DNA reads TGTGCCAGCAGCCTCAGGGAAAATCAGCCCCAGCATTTT. It specifies CASSLRENQPQHF.

The genes are TRBV12-3 or TRBV12-4 and TRBJ2-7, with D possibly matching TRBD1 (6 bases). The CDR3 contains 13 residues. V lost 6 bases and J lost 4, with 13 bases in between. CDR3 in DNA: TGTGCCAGCAGCCTTGACAGGTATTACGAGCAGTACTTC. Amino acid sequence: CASSLDRYYEQYF.